This TCR beta chain was recovered during a study of immune cell composition in non-small cell lung cancer. Study-level findings and limits: Clones >0.5% enriched in tumour were rarer in adenocarcinoma (around 35%) than squamous (approximately 80%). Adenocarcinomas with higher top tumour-associated clone frequency had more reactive TILs.

Remarks on this clone: Its target is unknown.

Trimming removed 7 bases from V and 5 bases from J; junction bases left unmatched: 7. There are 13 residues in the CDR3. Germline V CDR1 and CDR2: ENHRY, SYGVKD. Repertoires were generated with immunoSEQ multiplex PCR, while TCRdb's copy carries only in-frame clones and drops some. The sample yields around 5,000 clones, around 70% seen once. Normal lung was sampled as far from the tumour as possible, at least 3 cm. The clonotype comes from a human donor with non-small cell lung cancer. The chain employs TRBV10-3 and TRBJ2-5, with 7 positions matching TRBD1. Sequencing was performed on non-adjacent lung tissue. The CDR3 DNA sequence: TGTGCCATCAATTCCGGGACAGAGGAGACCCAGTACTTC. It translates to CAINSGTEETQYF.